One T cell receptor beta chain is described in this entry. The sample belongs to a study of blood T cell repertoires in COVID-19. Sequencing was performed with immunoSEQ multiplex PCR; in TCRdb, only in-frame clones are kept and a portion is missing. This sample has around 180,000 clones, with around 80% found just once. V trimming: 3 bases; J trimming: 0 bases; junction bases outside the gene matches: 1. The CDR3 is 15 amino acids. Germline V gene lookup returns CDR1 KGHSH and CDR2 LQKENI. The source of this sequence is a man in his fifties or sixties who had recovered from COVID-19. Sequencing was carried out using PBMCs or T cells enriched from blood (not recorded which). The V call is TRBV18, the J call TRBJ1-3, with 8 bases that match TRBD1. CDR3 coding DNA: TGTGCCAGCTCACCGACAGGGGACTCTGGAAACACCATATATTTT. Protein product: CASSPTGDSGNTIYF.